Shown below are 14 T cell receptor beta chains from a single sample sequenced in a study of blood T cell repertoires in COVID-19. The method was immunoSEQ multiplex PCR; TCRdb's version includes in-frame clones alone and lacks a portion of them. Seen here are over 200,000 clones, about 80% observed once, and the top ten hold approximately 4.8%. The sample was peripheral blood. The receptors were gathered from a man aged 50 to 59 with active or convalescent COVID-19.

CDR3 sequence: CASSEPRGLREKLFF. Written as DNA, the CDR3 is TGTGCCAGCAGTGAACCCAGGGGGCTTAGGGAAAAACTGTTTTTT. This chain links TRBV25-1 with TRBJ1-4, with TRBD1 matching 8 bases. The germline gives CDR1 MGHDK, CDR2 SYGVNS. Losses at the gene ends were 2 bases for V and 8 bases for J; bases not matched to a gene: 7. The CDR3 runs to 15 residues.

V is TRBV30 and J is TRBJ1-3, with a weak D call TRBD1 (6 bases). CDR1 is GTSNPN, CDR2 SVGIG, per germline (reference sequence). V dropped 3 bases and J dropped 4 bases, with 10 bases sitting between them. The CDR3 is 13 residues long. In nucleotides, the CDR3 is TGTGCCTGGAGAGCAGGGGCAGGAAACACCATATATTTT. Protein product: CAWRAGAGNTIYF.

This chain joins TRBV2 and TRBJ2-3, with 9 bases identical to TRBD2. The germline gives CDR1 SNHLY, CDR2 FYNNEI. CDR3 length: 15 residues. J was trimmed by 5 bases and V by 7 bases; bases with no gene match: 10. DNA of the CDR3: TGTGCCAGCATGTGGCGGGGGGGCGGTAAAGATACGCAGTATTTT. It codes for CASMWRGGGKDTQYF.

The J gene is TRBJ2-3, the V gene TRBV9; the D gene is possibly TRBD1 (5 bases). V lost 0 bases and J lost 0, with 20 bases in between. Germline-derived CDR1 and CDR2 are SGDLS and YYNGEE. This CDR3 has 19 residues. The CDR3 reads CASSVGGASGVLSTDTQYF. The DNA of the CDR3 is TGTGCCAGCAGCGTAGGTGGGGCGAGTGGGGTCCTAAGCACAGATACGCAGTATTTT. Full variable domain (remainder filled in from reference TRBV9 and TRBJ2-3): DSGVTQTPKHLITATGQRVTLRCSPRSGDLSVYWYQQSLDQGLQFLIQYYNGEERAKGNILERFSAQQFPDLHSELNLSSLELGDSALYFCASSVGGASGVLSTDTQYFGPGTRLTVL.

This clone came up once. This chain links TRBV7-3 with TRBJ1-1; possibly TRBD1 for D (6 bases). V dropped 3 bases and J dropped 1 base, with 12 bases sitting between them. CDR3 length equals 15 residues. Germline V CDR1 and CDR2: SGHTA, FQGTGA. CDR3 sequence (DNA): TGTGCCAGCAGCTTCTCCGGGACATCGAACACTGAAGCTTTCTTT. It translates to CASSFSGTSNTEAFF.

V is TRBV3-1 (or the pseudogene TRBV3-2) and J is TRBJ2-3, with a tentative D call TRBD1 (5 bases). Trimming took 4 bases from V and 4 from J, leaving 15 bases between them. CDR3 length: 15 amino acids. Germline values: CDR1 LGHDT, CDR2 YNNKEL (reference sequence). The CDR3 reads CASSPLRRGADTQYF. Written as DNA, the CDR3 is TGTGCCAGCAGCCCCCTTAGAAGGGGCGCAGATACGCAGTATTTT.

The chain has TRBV5-6 and TRBJ1-5; the match to TRBD1 covers 8 bases. Trimming at V came to 2 bases and at J to 9 bases, leaving 13 bases not matched to a gene. The CDR3 runs to 16 residues. Germline assignment: CDR1 SGHDT and CDR2 YYEEEE. The CDR3 loop is CASSLGQGLSNLPQHF. The CDR3 nucleotides read TGTGCCAGCAGCTTAGGACAGGGCCTTTCCAATTTGCCCCAGCATTTT.

CDR3 protein: CASHLGGPQETQYF. The CDR3 DNA sequence: TGTGCCAGCCACCTTGGAGGGCCTCAAGAGACCCAGTACTTC. The chain carries TRBV5-5 and TRBJ2-5, with TRBD2 as a possible D gene (6 bases). Between the trimmed V and J ends, which lost 7 bases and 2 bases, there was a span of 15 bases. CDR1 is SGHKS, CDR2 YYEKEE, per germline (reference sequence). The CDR3 length is 14 residues.

V is TRBV19 and J is TRBJ2-7; D gene ambiguous. Per the germline V gene, CDR1 is LNHDA and CDR2 is SQIVND (reference sequence). The CDR3 consists of 13 residues. Trimming stripped 3 bases from V and 2 bases from J, with 8 bases between. CDR3 region: CASSMGQPYEQYF. CDR3 coding DNA: TGTGCCAGTAGTATGGGCCAGCCCTACGAGCAGTACTTC. Variable domain in full (rest from reference TRBV19 and TRBJ2-7): DGGITQSPKYLFRKEGQNVTLSCEQNLNHDAMYWYRQDPGQGLRLIYYSQIVNDFQKGDIAEGYSVSREKKESFPLTVTSAQKNPTAFYLCASSMGQPYEQYFGPGTRLTVT.

The chain couples TRBV9 to TRBJ2-7; 12 bases agree with TRBD2. This CDR3 is built from 14 residues. Per the germline V gene, CDR1 is SGDLS and CDR2 is YYNGEE. V lost 3 bases to trimming and J lost 4 bases; unmatched junction nucleotides: 2. CDR3 loop: CASSDTSGGYEQYF. CDR3 coding DNA: TGTGCCAGCAGCGACACTAGCGGGGGGTACGAGCAGTACTTC.

The genes are TRBV29-1 and TRBJ1-1, with 9 nucleotides matching TRBD1. This CDR3 is built from 13 residues. Trimming took 5 bases from V and 3 from J; bases not matched to a gene: 4. From germline, CDR1 is SQVTM and CDR2 ANQGSEA. The CDR3 protein is CSVRDRVDTEAFF. The CDR3 region has the DNA TGCAGCGTTCGGGACAGGGTCGACACTGAAGCTTTCTTT.

A remark on this clone: Other DNA variants within this sample encode the same CDR3. This chain uses TRBV6-5 with TRBJ2-7, with 12 bases matching TRBD1. Looked up from germline, CDR1 is MNHEY and CDR2 is SVGAGI. V trimming: 7 bases; J trimming: 2 bases; junction bases outside the gene matches: 3. This CDR3 has 14 amino acids. Here the CDR3 DNA reads TGTGCCAGCACGCGGGACAGGGGGCCCTACGAGCAGTACTTC. Its protein is CASTRDRGPYEQYF.

The V and J genes are TRBV15 and TRBJ1-6, with 8 nucleotides matching TRBD1. The V segment lost 5 bases and the J segment 7 bases; nucleotides outside the gene matches: 10. CDR1 is LNHNV and CDR2 is YYDKDF in the germline V gene (reference sequence). The CDR3 has 16 residues. CDR3 in amino acids: CATSRATGTGNSPLHF. In DNA form, the CDR3 reads TGTGCCACCAGCCGAGCAACCGGGACAGGAAATTCACCCCTCCACTTT. Full variable domain (rest looked up from reference TRBV15 and TRBJ1-6): DAMVIQNPRYQVTQFGKPVTLSCSQTLNHNVMYWYQQKSSQAPKLLFHYYDKDFNNEADTPDNFQSRRPNTSFCFLDIRSPGLGDTAMYLCATSRATGTGNSPLHFGNGTRLTVT.

Many counts were recorded for this clone. This chain uses TRBV29-1 with TRBJ2-7, with 10 positions matching TRBD1. The CDR3 totals 14 residues. Germline V gene lookup returns CDR1 SQVTM and CDR2 ANQGSEA. The V and J ends lost 7 bases and 3 bases, in that order; junction bases with no gene match: 9. CDR3 loop: CSAKTGGRNYEQYF. The CDR3 DNA sequence: TGCAGCGCGAAGACAGGGGGCCGAAACTACGAGCAGTACTTC.